Sequencing of this T cell receptor (beta chain) was carried out in a study of blood T cell repertoires in COVID-19. In the study overall: Specimens from acute and convalescent COVID-19 originated in the United States, Italy and Spain.

Assay: immunoSEQ multiplex PCR; the TCRdb copy retains only in-frame clones and omits some. The repertoire holds some 110,000 clones, with roughly 84% as singletons. Ages ranged from about 18 to 89 years, with residence in around 24 US areas. Participant reports of clinical history set cohort assignment. Each recovered donor of Cohort 3 presented with two negative PCRs, clearance, or symptom resolution. Sequences were obtained from PBMCs or T cells enriched from blood (not recorded which). The clonotype originates from a woman aged 25-40 years who had recovered from COVID-19.

CDR3 protein: CASSLATRTGLAGYNEQFF. CDR3 sequence (DNA): TGTGCCAGCAGCTTAGCAACACGGACAGGACTAGCGGGGTACAATGAGCAGTTCTTC. The V and J genes are TRBV7-2 and TRBJ2-1; TRBD2 matches 12 bases. The CDR3 sequence is 19 residues long. Germline lookup yields CDR1 SGHTA and CDR2 FQGNSA. V shed 0 bases, J shed 4 bases, and the junction held 10 bases outside the gene matches.